The 9 T cell receptor beta chains listed next were all sequenced from one sample in a study of PD-L1 blockade in urothelial cancer. Profiled with immunoSEQ multiplex PCR; TCRdb holds only in-frame clones, not every one. The sample has about 24,000 clones, 70% to 90% seen once. Sequencing was performed on PBMCs, taken around atezolizumab (anti-PD-L1) treatment. These receptors were taken from a man between 50 and 59 years old with urothelial cancer.

This chain uses TRBV5-1 with TRBJ1-1, with D maybe TRBD1 (5 bases). The CDR3 sequence is 15 residues long. From germline, CDR1 is SGHRS and CDR2 YFSETQ. Deletions cut 4 bases from V and 1 base from J, with 14 bases between. CDR3 protein: CASSPGDQRNTEAFF. As DNA, the CDR3 is TGCGCCAGCAGCCCGGGGGATCAGAGGAACACTGAAGCTTTCTTT.

The CDR3 bases are TGTGCCAGCAGCCTCGGGACAGCGAACACCGGGGAGCTGTTTTTT. This gives the protein CASSLGTANTGELFF. The chain links TRBV14 to TRBJ2-2; 7 positions agree with TRBD1. Germline trimming cut 4 bases from V and 0 bases from J; bases unmatched to any gene: 2. This CDR3 comprises 15 residues. Per germline, CDR1 SGHDN and CDR2 FVKESK.

The genes are TRBV6-6 and TRBJ2-3; the D gene is possibly TRBD2 (5 bases). Trimming took 6 bases from V and 1 from J, leaving 11 bases between them. The CDR3 is made up of 14 amino acids. Germline V gives CDR1 MNHNY, CDR2 SVGAGI (reference sequence). CDR3 region: CASSPTTRTDTQYF. CDR3 in DNA: TGTGCCAGCAGCCCGACTACGCGCACAGATACGCAGTATTTT.

The chain uses TRBV7-2 and TRBJ2-2; TRBD2 matches at 8 bases. CDR3 length: 17 residues. Germline V gene lookup returns CDR1 SGHTA and CDR2 FQGNSA. The junction had 9 bases not matched to a gene; V was cut back by 1 base and J by 5 bases. The CDR3 is CASSLGVSGVKTGELFF. The CDR3 DNA reads TGTGCCAGCAGCTTAGGGGTTAGCGGGGTAAAGACCGGGGAGCTGTTTTTT.

The rearrangement links TRBV4-3 to TRBJ1-2; weak D call: TRBD1 (6 bases). Per germline, CDR1 LGHNA and CDR2 YSLEER. Trimming took off 0 bases at V and 4 bases at J, with 12 bases between the two ends. This CDR3 region has 15 residues. DNA for the CDR3: TGCGCCAGCAGCCAAGATGACAGGAGTGTCTATGGCTACACCTTC. As protein: CASSQDDRSVYGYTF.

The chain uses TRBV5-3 and TRBJ2-3; 8 bases line up with TRBD2. TRBV5-3 is sorted into the ORF group, with uncertain function. The CDR3 runs 15 residues. Losses at the gene ends were 2 bases for V and 5 bases for J; bases not matched to a gene: 7. CDR3 sequence reads: CARSLGAGAGDTQYF. The CDR3 DNA is TGTGCCAGAAGCTTAGGAGCGGGAGCGGGAGATACGCAGTATTTT.

The J gene is TRBJ1-1, the V gene TRBV11-2; 7 nucleotides match TRBD1. After removal of 3 bases from V and 0 bases from J, the junction contained 7 bases not matched to a gene. The germline CDR1 and CDR2 sequences are SGHAT and FQNNGV. This CDR3 has 16 amino acids. The CDR3 nucleotides are TGTGCCAGCAGCTTCGGGACAGCTAATATGAACACTGAAGCTTTCTTT. Translation: CASSFGTANMNTEAFF.

The V and J genes are TRBV5-1 and TRBJ2-7, with 10 bases fitting TRBD1. Germline V gene sequence: CDR1 SGHRS, CDR2 YFSETQ. Unmatched junction bases numbered 2, after V lost 0 bases and J lost 5 bases. CDR3 size: 14 residues. CDR3 sequence: CASSLGQGADEQYF. The DNA for the CDR3 is TGCGCCAGCAGCTTGGGACAGGGGGCCGACGAGCAGTACTTC.

The V call is TRBV11-2, the J call TRBJ1-6; 7 positions agree with TRBD1. The CDR3 runs to 16 residues. CDR1 is SGHAT and CDR2 is FQNNGV in the germline V gene. V trimming: 4 bases; J trimming: 9 bases; junction bases outside the gene matches: 12. CDR3 nucleotide sequence: TGTGCCAGCAGCTCACGGCCCGGGACAGAGGCTTCACCCCTCCACTTT. Translated: CASSSRPGTEASPLHF.